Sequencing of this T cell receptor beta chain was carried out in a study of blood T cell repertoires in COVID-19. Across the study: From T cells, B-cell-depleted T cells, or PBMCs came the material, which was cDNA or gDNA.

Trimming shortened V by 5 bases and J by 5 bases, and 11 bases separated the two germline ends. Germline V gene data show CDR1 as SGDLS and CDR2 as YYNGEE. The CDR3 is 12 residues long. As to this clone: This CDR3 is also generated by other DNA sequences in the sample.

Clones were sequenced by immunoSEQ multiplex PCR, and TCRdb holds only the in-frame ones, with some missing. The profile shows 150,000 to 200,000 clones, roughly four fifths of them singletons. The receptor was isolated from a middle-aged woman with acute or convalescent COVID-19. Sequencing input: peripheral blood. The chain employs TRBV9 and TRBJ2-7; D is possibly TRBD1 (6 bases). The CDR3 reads CASSRAGDEQYF. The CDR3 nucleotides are TGTGCCAGCAGTCGAGCAGGGGACGAGCAGTACTTC.